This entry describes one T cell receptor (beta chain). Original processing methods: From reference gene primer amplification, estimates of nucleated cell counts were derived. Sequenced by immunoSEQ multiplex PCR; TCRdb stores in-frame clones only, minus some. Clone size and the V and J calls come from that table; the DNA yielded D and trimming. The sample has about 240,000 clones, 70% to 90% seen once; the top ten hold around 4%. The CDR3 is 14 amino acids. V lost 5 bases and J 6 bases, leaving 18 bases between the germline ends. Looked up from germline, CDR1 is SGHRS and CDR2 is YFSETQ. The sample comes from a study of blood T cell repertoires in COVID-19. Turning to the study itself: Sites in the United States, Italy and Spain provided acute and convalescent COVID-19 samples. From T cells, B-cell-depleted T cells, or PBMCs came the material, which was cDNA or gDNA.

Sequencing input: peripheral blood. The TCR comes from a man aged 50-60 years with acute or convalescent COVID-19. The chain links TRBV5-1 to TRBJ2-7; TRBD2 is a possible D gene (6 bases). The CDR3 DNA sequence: TGCGCCAGCAGTGATTCGGGAGTTTTCGGCGAGCAGTACTTC. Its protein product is CASSDSGVFGEQYF.